This T cell receptor beta chain was retrieved from a study of immune heterogeneity within non-small cell lung tumors. Turning to the study itself: There were a handful of squamous cell carcinomas, approximately 9 non-squamous carcinomas and 1 tumor not otherwise specified.

Study conclusions and caveats: Individual patients had largely distinct high-frequency T-cell receptor beta clonotypes.

About this clonotype itself: The antigen remains unidentified. With a much larger clone just one base away, this may be a read error.

Germline CDR1 and CDR2: MDHEN and SYDVKM. V shed 9 bases and J 2 bases; nucleotides not matched to a gene: 7. The CDR3 is made up of 15 amino acids. CDR3 of TCR beta was amplified by multiplex PCR that used 32 V and 13 J primers. TCRdb passed the multiplex PCR reads through MiXCR, listing each CDR3 protein once. Counted here are approximately 4,600 distinct CDR3 sequences, approximately 40% occurring once; the ten biggest clones make up 25% to 35%. Template input, which was bulk tumor genomic DNA, totaled 450 to 600 ng per sample. From each primary tumor, several far-apart biopsies were obtained during surgery. Patients had untreated, newly diagnosed non-small cell lung cancer and underwent curative surgery.

This clonotype was obtained from a woman between 45 and 60 years old with non-small cell lung cancer. Specimen: lung tumor tissue. The chain combines TRBV28 with TRBJ2-6; 7 bases agree with TRBD1. The CDR3 DNA is TGTGCCAGAAGTCGACAGGGCGCTGGGGCCAACGTCCTGACTTTC. Translation: CARSRQGAGANVLTF.